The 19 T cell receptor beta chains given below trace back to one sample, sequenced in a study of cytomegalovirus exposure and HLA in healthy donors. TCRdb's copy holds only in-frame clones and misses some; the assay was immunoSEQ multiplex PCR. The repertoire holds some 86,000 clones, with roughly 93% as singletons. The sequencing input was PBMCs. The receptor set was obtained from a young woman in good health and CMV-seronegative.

The CDR3 nucleotides are TGCGCCAGCAGCCGGGGACAAGGGTATAAGGTGGTTGGCTACACCTTC. It is translated as CASSRGQGYKVVGYTF. V is TRBV5-1 and J is TRBJ1-2; tentatively, D is TRBD1 (6 bases). Between the trimmed V and J ends, which lost 4 bases and 7 bases, there was a span of 23 bases. The germline CDR1 and CDR2 sequences are SGHRS and YFSETQ. CDR3 length equals 16 residues.

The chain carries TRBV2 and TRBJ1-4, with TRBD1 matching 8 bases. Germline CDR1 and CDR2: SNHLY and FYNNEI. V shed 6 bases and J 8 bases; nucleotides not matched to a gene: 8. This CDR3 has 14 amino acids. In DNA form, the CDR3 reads TGTGCCAGCAGCGACCGGACAGGGTGGGAAAAACTGTTTTTT. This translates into CASSDRTGWEKLFF.

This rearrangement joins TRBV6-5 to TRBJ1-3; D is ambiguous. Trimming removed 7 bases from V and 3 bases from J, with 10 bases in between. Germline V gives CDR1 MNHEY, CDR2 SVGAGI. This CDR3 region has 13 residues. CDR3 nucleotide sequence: TGTGCCAGCACCTCCCCCGGTGGAAACACCATATATTTT. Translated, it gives CASTSPGGNTIYF.

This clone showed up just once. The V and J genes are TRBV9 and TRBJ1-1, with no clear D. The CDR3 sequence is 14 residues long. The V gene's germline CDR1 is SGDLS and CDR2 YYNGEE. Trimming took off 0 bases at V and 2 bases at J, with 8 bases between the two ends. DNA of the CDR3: TGTGCCAGCAGCGTAGCCGAGTTTAACACTGAAGCTTTCTTT. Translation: CASSVAEFNTEAFF. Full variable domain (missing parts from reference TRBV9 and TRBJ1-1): DSGVTQTPKHLITATGQRVTLRCSPRSGDLSVYWYQQSLDQGLQFLIQYYNGEERAKGNILERFSAQQFPDLHSELNLSSLELGDSALYFCASSVAEFNTEAFFGQGTRLTVV.

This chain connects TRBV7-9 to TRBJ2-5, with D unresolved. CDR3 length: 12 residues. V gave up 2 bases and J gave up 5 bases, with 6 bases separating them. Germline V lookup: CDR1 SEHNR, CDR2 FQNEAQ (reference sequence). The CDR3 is CASSLSRETQYF. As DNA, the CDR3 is TGTGCCAGCAGCTTATCCCGGGAGACCCAGTACTTC.

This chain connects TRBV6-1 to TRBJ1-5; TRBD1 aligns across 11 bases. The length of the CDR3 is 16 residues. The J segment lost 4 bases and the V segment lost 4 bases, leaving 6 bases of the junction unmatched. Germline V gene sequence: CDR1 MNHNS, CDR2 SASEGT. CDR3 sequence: CASSGDRGGLNQPQHF. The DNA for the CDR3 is TGTGCCAGCAGTGGGGACAGGGGGGGCCTAAATCAGCCCCAGCATTTT.

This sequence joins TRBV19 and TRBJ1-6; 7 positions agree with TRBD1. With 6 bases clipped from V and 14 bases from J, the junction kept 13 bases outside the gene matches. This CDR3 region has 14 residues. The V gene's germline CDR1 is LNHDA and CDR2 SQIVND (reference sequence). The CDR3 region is CASSSHSRGLTLHF. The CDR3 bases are TGTGCCAGTAGCTCCCATTCGAGGGGGCTGACCCTCCACTTT.

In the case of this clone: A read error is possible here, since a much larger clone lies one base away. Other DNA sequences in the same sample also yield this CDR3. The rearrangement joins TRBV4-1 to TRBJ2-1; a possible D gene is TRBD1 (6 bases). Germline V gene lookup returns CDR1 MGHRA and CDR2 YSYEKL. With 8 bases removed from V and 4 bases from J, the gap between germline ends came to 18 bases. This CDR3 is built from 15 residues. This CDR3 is CASAGEGGSYNEQFF. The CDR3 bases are TGCGCCAGCGCAGGGGAAGGAGGCTCTTACAATGAGCAGTTCTTC.

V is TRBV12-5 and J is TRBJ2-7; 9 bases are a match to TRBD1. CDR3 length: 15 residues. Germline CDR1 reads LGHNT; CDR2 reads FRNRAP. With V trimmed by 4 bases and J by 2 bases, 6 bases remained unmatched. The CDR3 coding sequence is TGTGCTAGTGGTTACACAGGGGGCCGCCCCTACGAGCAGTACTTC. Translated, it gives CASGYTGGRPYEQYF. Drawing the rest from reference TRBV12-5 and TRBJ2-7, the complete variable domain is DARVTQTPRHKVTEMGQEVTMRCQPILGHNTVFWYRQTMMQGLELLAYFRNRAPLDDSGMPKDRFSAEMPDATLATLKIQPSEPRDSAVYFCASGYTGGRPYEQYFGPGTRLTVT.

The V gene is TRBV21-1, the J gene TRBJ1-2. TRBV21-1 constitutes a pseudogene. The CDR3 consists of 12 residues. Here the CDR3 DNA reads TGTGCCAGCAGCAAAGGGAAGCGAGGCTACACCTTC. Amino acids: CASSKGKRGYTF.

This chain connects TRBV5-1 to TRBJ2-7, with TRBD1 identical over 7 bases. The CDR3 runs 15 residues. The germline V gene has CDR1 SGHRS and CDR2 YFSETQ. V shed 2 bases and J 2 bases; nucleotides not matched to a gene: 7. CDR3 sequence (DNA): TGCGCCAGCAGCTTATCGGACAGGCCGACCTACGAGCAGTACTTC. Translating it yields CASSLSDRPTYEQYF.

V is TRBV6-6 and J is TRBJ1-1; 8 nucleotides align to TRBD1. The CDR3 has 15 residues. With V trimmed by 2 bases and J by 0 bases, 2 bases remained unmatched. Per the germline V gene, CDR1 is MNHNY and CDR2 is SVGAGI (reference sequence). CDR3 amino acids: CASSYAGQVNTEAFF. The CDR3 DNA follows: TGTGCCAGCAGTTACGCGGGACAGGTGAACACTGAAGCTTTCTTT.

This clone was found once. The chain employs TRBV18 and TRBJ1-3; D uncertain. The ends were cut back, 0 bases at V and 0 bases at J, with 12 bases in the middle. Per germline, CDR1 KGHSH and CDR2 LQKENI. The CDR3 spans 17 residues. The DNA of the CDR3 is TGTGCCAGCTCACCACCATTAGCCGCGTCCTCTGGAAACACCATATATTTT. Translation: CASSPPLAASSGNTIYF.

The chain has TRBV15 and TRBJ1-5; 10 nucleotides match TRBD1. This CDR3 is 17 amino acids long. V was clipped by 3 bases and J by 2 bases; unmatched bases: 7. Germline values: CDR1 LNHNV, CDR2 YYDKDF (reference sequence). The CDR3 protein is CATSSGTGAGGNQPQHF. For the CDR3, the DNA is TGTGCCACCAGCAGCGGGACAGGGGCTGGGGGCAATCAGCCCCAGCATTTT.

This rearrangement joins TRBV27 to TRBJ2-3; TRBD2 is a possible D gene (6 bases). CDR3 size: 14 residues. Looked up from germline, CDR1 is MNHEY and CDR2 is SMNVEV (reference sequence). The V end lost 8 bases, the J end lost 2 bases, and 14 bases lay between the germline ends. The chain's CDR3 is CASLDYLDTDTQYF. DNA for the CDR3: TGTGCCAGCCTGGACTACCTCGACACAGATACGCAGTATTTT.

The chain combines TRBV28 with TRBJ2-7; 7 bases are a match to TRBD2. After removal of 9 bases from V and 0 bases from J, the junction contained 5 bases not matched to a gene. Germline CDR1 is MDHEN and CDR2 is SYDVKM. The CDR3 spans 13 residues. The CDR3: CASKLAFSYEQYF. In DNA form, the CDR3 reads TGTGCCAGTAAACTAGCGTTCTCCTACGAGCAGTACTTC.

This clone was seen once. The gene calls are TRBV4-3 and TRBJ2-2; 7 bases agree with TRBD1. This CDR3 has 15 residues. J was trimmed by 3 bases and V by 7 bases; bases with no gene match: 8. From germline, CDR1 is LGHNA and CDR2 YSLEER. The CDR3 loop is CASTTGVTDTGELFF. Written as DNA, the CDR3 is TGCGCCAGCACCACAGGGGTGACGGACACCGGGGAGCTGTTTTTT.

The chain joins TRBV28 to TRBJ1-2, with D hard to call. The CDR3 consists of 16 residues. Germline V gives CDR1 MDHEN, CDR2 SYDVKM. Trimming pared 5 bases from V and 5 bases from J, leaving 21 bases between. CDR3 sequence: CASSLPHLIGPYGYTF. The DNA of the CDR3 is TGTGCCAGCAGTCTGCCCCATCTCATTGGGCCTTATGGCTACACCTTC.

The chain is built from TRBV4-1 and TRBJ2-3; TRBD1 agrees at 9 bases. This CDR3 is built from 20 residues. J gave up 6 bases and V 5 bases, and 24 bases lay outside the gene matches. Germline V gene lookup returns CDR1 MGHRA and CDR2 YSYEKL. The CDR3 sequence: CASSETETGTGTQISDTQYF. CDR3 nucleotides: TGCGCCAGCAGCGAAACTGAAACCGGGACAGGGACACAAATTTCCGATACGCAGTATTTT.